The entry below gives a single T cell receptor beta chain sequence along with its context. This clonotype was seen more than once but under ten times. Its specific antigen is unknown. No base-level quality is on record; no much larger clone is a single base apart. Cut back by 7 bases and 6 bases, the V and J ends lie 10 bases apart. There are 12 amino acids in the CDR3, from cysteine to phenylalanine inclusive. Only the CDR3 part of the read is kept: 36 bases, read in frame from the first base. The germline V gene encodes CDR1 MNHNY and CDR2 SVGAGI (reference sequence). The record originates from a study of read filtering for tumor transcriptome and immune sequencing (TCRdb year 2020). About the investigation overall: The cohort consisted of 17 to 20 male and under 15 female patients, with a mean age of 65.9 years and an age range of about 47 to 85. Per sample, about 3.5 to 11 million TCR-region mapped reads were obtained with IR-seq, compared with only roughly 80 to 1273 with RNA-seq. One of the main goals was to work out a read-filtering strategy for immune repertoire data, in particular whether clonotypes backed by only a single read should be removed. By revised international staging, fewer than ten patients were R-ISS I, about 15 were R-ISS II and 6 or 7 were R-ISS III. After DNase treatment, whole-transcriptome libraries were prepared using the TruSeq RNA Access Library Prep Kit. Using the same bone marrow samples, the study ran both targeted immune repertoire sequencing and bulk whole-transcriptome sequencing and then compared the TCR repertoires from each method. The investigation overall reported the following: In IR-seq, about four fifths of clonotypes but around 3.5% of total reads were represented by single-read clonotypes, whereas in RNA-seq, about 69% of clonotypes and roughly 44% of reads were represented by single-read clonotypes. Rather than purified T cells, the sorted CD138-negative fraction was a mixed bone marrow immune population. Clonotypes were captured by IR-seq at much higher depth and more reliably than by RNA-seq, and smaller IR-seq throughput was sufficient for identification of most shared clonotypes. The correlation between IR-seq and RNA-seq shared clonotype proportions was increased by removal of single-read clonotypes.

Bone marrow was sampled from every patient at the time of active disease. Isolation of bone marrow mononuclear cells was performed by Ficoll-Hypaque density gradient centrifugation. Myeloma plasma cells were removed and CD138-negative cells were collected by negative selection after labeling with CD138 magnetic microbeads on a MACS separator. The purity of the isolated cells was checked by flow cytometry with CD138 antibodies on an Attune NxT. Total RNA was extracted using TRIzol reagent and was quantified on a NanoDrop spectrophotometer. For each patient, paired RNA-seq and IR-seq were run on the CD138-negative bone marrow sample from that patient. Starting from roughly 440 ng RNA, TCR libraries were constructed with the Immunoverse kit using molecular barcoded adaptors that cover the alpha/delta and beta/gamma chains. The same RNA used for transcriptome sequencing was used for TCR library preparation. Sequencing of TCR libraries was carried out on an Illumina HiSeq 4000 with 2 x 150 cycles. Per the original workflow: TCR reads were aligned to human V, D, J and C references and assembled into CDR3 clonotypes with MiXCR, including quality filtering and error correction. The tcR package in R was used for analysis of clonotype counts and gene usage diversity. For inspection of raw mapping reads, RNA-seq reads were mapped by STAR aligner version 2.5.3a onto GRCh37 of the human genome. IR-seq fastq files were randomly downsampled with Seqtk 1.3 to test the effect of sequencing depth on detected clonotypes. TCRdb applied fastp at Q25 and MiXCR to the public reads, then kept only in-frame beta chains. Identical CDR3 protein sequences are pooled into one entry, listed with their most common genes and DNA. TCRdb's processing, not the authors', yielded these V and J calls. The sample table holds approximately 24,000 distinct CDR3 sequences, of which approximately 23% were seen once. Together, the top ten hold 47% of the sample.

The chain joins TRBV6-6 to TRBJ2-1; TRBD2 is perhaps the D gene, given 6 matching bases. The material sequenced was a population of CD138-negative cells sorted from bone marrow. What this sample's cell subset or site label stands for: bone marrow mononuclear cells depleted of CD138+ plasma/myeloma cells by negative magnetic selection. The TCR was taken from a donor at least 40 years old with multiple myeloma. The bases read TGTGCCAGCAAGGGCGGGGTCAATGAGCAGTTCTTC. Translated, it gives CASKGGVNEQFF.